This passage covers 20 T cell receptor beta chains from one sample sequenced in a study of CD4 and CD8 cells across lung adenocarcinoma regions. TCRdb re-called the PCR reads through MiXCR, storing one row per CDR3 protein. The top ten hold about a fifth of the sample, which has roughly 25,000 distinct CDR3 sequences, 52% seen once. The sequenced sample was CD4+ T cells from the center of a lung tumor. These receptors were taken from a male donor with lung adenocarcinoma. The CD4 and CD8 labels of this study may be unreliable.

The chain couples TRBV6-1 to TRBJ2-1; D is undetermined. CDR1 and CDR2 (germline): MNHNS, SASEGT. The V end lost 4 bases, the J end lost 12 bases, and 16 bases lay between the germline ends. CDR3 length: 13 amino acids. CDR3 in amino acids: CASSAVSTDAQFF. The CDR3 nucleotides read TGTGCCAGCAGTGCTGTGAGCACAGATGCGCAGTTCTTC.

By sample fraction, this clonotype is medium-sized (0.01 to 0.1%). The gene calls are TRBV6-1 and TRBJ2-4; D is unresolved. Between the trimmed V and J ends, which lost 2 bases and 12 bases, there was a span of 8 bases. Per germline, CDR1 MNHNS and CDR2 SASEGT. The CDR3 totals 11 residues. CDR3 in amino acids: CASSERDNQYF. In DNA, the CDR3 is TGTGCCAGCAGTGAAAGGGATAATCAGTACTTC.

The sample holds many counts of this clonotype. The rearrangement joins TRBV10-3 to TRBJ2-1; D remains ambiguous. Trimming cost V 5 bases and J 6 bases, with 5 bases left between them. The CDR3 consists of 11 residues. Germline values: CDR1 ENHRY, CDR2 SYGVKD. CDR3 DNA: TGTGCCATCAGTCTTGGCAATGAGCAGTTCTTC. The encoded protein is CAISLGNEQFF.

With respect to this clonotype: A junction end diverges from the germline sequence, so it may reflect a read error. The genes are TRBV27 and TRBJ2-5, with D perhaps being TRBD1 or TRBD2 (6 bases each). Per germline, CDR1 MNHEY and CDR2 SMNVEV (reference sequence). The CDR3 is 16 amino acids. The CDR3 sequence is CASRVVGGGVQETQYF. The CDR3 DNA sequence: TGTGCCAGCAGGGTAGTCGGGGGCGGCGTCCAAGAGACCCAGTACTTT.

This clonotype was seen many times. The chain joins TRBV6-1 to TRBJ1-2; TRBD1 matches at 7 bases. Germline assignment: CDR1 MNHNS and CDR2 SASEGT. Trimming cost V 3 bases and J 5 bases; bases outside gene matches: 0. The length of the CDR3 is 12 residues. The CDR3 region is CASSEGQYGYTF. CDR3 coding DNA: TGTGCCAGCAGTGAGGGACAGTATGGCTACACCTTC.

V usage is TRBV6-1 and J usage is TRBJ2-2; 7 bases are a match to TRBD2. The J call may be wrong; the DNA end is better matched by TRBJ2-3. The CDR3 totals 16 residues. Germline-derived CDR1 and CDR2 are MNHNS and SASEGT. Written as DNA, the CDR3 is TGTGCCAGCAGTGGTAGCCAAGCGGGGAGCACCGGGGCGCAGTATTTT. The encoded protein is CASSGSQAGSTGAQYF.

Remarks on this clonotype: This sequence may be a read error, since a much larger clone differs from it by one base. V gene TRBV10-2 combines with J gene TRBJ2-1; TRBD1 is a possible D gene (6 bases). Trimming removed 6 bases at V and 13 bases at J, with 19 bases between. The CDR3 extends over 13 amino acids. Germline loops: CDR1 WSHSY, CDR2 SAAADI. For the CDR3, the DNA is TGCGCCAGCAGCTTCACAGGGTTGGAGACCCAGTTCTTC. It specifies CASSFTGLETQFF.

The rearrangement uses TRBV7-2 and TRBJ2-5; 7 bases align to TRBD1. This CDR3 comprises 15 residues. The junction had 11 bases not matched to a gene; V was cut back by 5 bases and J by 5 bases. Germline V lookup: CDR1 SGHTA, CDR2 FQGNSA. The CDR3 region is CASSINRGLGETQYF. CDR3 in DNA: TGTGCCAGCAGCATAAACAGGGGATTGGGGGAGACCCAGTACTTC.

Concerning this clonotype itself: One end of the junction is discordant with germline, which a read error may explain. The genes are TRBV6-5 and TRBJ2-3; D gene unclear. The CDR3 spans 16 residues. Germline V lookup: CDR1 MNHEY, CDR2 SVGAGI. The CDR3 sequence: CASSYSLRTNKDIQYF. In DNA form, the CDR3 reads TGTGCCAGCAGTTACTCCCTCCGGACCAACAAAGATATTCAGTACTTT.

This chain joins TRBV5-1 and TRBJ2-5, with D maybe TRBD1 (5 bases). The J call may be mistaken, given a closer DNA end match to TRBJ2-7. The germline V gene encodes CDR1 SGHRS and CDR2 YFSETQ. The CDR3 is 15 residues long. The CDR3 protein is CASSVVGGQGYEQYF. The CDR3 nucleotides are TGCGCCAGCAGCGTGGTTGGCGGCCAGGGATACGAGCAGTACTTC.

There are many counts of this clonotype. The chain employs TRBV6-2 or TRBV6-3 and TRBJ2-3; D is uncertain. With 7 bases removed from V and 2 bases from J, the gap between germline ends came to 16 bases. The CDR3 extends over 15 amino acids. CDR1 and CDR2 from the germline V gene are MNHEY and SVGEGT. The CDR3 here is CASNRVGPHTDTQYF. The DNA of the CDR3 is TGTGCCAGCAACCGGGTGGGCCCTCACACAGATACGCAGTATTTT.

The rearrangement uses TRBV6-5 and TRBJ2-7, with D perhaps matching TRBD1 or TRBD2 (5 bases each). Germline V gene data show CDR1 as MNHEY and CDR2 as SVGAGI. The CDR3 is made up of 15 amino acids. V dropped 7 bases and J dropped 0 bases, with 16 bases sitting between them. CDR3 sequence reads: CASITGTSNSYEQYF. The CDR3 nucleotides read TGTGCCAGCATTACCGGGACCTCCAACTCCTACGAGCAGTACTTC.

The CDR3 region is CASSERLGAKDIQYF. The CDR3 DNA reads TGTGCCAGCAGTGAGCGGCTAGGGGCCAAAGATATTCAGTATTTT. V and J are TRBV6-1 and TRBJ2-3, with D tentatively TRBD1 (5 bases). Looked up from germline, CDR1 is MNHNS and CDR2 is SASEGT. V lost 3 bases to trimming and J lost 12 bases, with 22 bases between them. This CDR3 has 15 amino acids.

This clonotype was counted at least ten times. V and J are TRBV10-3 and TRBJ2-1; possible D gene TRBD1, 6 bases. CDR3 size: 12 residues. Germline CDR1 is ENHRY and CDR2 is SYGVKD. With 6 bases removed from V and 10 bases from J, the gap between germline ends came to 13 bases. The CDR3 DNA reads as TGTGCCATCAGGAACAGGGAAAGCGAGCAGTTCTTC. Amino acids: CAIRNRESEQFF.

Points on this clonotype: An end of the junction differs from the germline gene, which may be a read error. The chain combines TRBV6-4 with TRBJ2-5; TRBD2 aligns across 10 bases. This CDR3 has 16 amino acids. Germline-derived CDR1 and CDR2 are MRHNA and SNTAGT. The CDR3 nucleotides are TGTGCCAGCAGGGACTCCGCTAGCGGGAGAGAAGAGACCCAGTACTTC. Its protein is CASRDSASGREETQYF.

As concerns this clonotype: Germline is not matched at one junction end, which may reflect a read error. This CDR3 is CRGCGIRGTDTQYF. The CDR3 nucleotides are TGCCGCGGCTGTGGGATTAGAGGCACAGACACGCAGTACTTC. This sequence joins TRBV10-3 and TRBJ2-3; no clear D gene. The assigned J gene may be wrong: the sequence end matches TRBJ2-7 better. In germline, CDR1 is ENHRY, CDR2 SYGVKD. The CDR3 consists of 14 residues.

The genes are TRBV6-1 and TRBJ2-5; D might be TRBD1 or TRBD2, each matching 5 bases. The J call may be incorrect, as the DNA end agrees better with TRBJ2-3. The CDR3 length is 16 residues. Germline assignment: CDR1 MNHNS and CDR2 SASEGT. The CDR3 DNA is TGTGCCAGCAGGGGTCTCGGGGCTGGTGGCAAAGAGACCCAGTATTTT. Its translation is CASRGLGAGGKETQYF.

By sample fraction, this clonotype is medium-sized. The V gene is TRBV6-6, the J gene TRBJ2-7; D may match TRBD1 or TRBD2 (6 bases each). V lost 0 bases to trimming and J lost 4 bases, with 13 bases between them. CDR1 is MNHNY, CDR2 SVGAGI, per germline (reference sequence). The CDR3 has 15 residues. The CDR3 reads CASSYSIGGGYEQYF. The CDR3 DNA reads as TGTGCCAGCAGTTACTCGATTGGAGGGGGGTACGAGCAGTACTTC.

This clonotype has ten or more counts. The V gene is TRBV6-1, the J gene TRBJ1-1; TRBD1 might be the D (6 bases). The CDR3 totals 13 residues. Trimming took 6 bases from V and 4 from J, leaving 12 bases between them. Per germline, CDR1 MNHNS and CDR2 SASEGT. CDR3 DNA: TGTGCCAGCAGACTCAGGGGCGGCACTGAAGCTTTCTTT. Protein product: CASRLRGGTEAFF.

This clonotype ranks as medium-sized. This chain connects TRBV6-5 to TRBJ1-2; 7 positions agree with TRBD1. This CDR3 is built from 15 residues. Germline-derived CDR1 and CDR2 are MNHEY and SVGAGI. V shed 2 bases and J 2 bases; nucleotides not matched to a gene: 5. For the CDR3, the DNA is TGTGCCAGCAGTTACGTGGGGACAGAAAACTATGGCTACACCTTC. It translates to CASSYVGTENYGYTF.